These T cell receptor beta chains were read from a single sample in a study of human T cells and chemical hapten exposure. In TCRdb, the RACE reads were re-called with MiXCR into one record per CDR3 protein. The profile covers fewer than 300,000 distinct CDR3 sequences, with over 8% appearing a single time and about 2.5% taken by the ten largest. This sample comprised whole blood, obtained in connection with sensitization to the hapten diphenylcyclopropenone (DPC). These receptors were taken from a woman aged 40 to 50 with alopecia areata. Some clones in this sample may be carry-over from other donors' samples. Both conserved end residues are part of each CDR3. A D gene is named only where the DNA matches it firmly. Expanded clones get a size class; other rows say once, few or many, or leave the size out.

CDR3nt: TGTGCCAGCAGCTCGGAGGACAGGGTATACACAGATACGCAGTATTTT
CDR3aa: CASSSEDRVYTDTQYF
j_gene: TRBJ2-3
v_gene: TRBV7-9
d_gene: TRBD1
abundance: few

CDR3nt: TGCGCCAGCAGTCAATCGGTTTATCCAAGTGAAGGTGAAAAACTGTTTTTT
CDR3aa: CASSQSVYPSEGEKLFF
j_gene: TRBJ1-4
v_gene: TRBV23-1
d_gene: NA
abundance: NA

CDR3nt: TGTGCCAGCAGCTTAGGTTCTTTGGCTTTCTTT
CDR3aa: CASSLGSLAFF
j_gene: TRBJ1-1
v_gene: TRBV7-2
d_gene: NA
abundance: many

CDR3nt: TGTGCCAGCAGCTTGGGGCTAGCGAAGACCGGGGAGCTGTTTTTT
CDR3aa: CASSLGLAKTGELFF
j_gene: TRBJ2-2
v_gene: TRBV5-4
d_gene: NA
abundance: few

CDR3nt: TGTGCCAGCAGTCAGGGACAGGATCAAGGCTACACCTTC
CDR3aa: CASSQGQDQGYTF
j_gene: TRBJ1-2
v_gene: TRBV12-3/TRBV12-4
d_gene: TRBD1
abundance: NA

CDR3nt: TGTGCCAGCAGTTCTCCCCTACTAGCGGGGGCCACAGATACGCAGTATTTT
CDR3aa: CASSSPLLAGATDTQYF
j_gene: TRBJ2-3
v_gene: TRBV28
d_gene: TRBD2
abundance: many

CDR3nt: TGTGCCAGCAGCCGCCCCCCTCGGAGGCAACCTTACAATGAGCAGTTCTTC
CDR3aa: CASSRPPRRQPYNEQFF
j_gene: TRBJ2-1
v_gene: TRBV6-2/TRBV6-3
d_gene: NA
abundance: many

CDR3nt: TGTGCCAGCAGCCAAGACGGGACGCGCCCCTTATCCTCCTACGAGCAGTACTTC
CDR3aa: CASSQDGTRPLSSYEQYF
j_gene: TRBJ2-7
v_gene: TRBV14
d_gene: NA
abundance: NA

CDR3nt: TGTGCCAGCAGCCAAGATTCGGGCCAGCCGAACACTGAAGCTTTCTTT
CDR3aa: CASSQDSGQPNTEAFF
j_gene: TRBJ1-1
v_gene: TRBV4-2
d_gene: NA
abundance: NA

CDR3nt: TGTGCCAGCAGCTTCCGGACTAGCGGGAACAATGAGCAGTTCTTC
CDR3aa: CASSFRTSGNNEQFF
j_gene: TRBJ2-1
v_gene: TRBV13
d_gene: TRBD2
abundance: many

CDR3nt: TGTGCCAGCAGTAAAACAGGGGCTCCCGGCCCTCTTGCTGGCTACACCTTC
CDR3aa: CASSKTGAPGPLAGYTF
j_gene: TRBJ1-2
v_gene: TRBV6-6
d_gene: TRBD1
abundance: NA

CDR3nt: TGCAGTGCTCCTTCTGCAAATTCACCCCTCCACTTT
CDR3aa: CSAPSANSPLHF
j_gene: TRBJ1-6
v_gene: TRBV20-1
d_gene: NA
abundance: few

CDR3nt: TGTGCCAGCAGCGTTTTAGCGGGACATTACAATGAGCAGTTCTTC
CDR3aa: CASSVLAGHYNEQFF
j_gene: TRBJ2-1
v_gene: TRBV9
d_gene: TRBD2
abundance: few

CDR3nt: TGTGCCAGCAGCCCCTCCTTCGCAGATACGCAGTATTTT
CDR3aa: CASSPSFADTQYF
j_gene: TRBJ2-3
v_gene: TRBV7-2
d_gene: NA
abundance: many

CDR3nt: TGTGCCAGCAGGACAGGTGGTGGAGGAGATACGCAGTATTTT
CDR3aa: CASRTGGGGDTQYF
j_gene: TRBJ2-3
v_gene: TRBV2
d_gene: NA
abundance: NA

CDR3nt: TGTGCCAGCAGCGTAGCTCTGGCGGCGGGCGCCAGGACAGATACGCAGTATTTT
CDR3aa: CASSVALAAGARTDTQYF
j_gene: TRBJ2-3
v_gene: TRBV9
d_gene: NA
abundance: NA

CDR3nt: TGCAGCTCGTCGGGGACTAGCGGAGTAGCGGATACGCAGTATTTT
CDR3aa: CSSSGTSGVADTQYF
j_gene: TRBJ2-3
v_gene: TRBV29-1
d_gene: TRBD2
abundance: many

CDR3nt: TGTGCCAGCAGCTGGACAGGGAGGGGAAATGAGCAGTTCTTC
CDR3aa: CASSWTGRGNEQFF
j_gene: TRBJ2-1
v_gene: TRBV12-3/TRBV12-4
d_gene: NA
abundance: NA

CDR3nt: TGTGCCAGCAGCCTCCAGGGGAACCAAGAGACCCAGTACTTC
CDR3aa: CASSLQGNQETQYF
j_gene: TRBJ2-5
v_gene: TRBV7-2
d_gene: NA
abundance: few

CDR3nt: TGTGCCAGCAGCCCCGCGGGGAGGGGGAAATACAATGAGCAGTTCTTC
CDR3aa: CASSPAGRGKYNEQFF
j_gene: TRBJ2-1
v_gene: TRBV6-5
d_gene: NA
abundance: NA

CDR3nt: TGTGCCAGCAGTTTAGATCCGGGACAGCATAATTCACCCCTCCACTTT
CDR3aa: CASSLDPGQHNSPLHF
j_gene: TRBJ1-6
v_gene: TRBV12-3/TRBV12-4
d_gene: TRBD1
abundance: once

CDR3nt: TGTGCCAGCAGCACGTACAGCGTCTCCTACGAGCAGTACTTC
CDR3aa: CASSTYSVSYEQYF
j_gene: TRBJ2-7
v_gene: TRBV7-9
d_gene: NA
abundance: few

CDR3nt: TGTGCCAGCAGTTATGGTGGGGGTGATAATTCACCCCTCCACTTT
CDR3aa: CASSYGGGDNSPLHF
j_gene: TRBJ1-6
v_gene: TRBV6-5
d_gene: NA
abundance: many

CDR3nt: TGCGCCAGCAGCACAGAATCAGGGACAAAGCAGTTCTTC
CDR3aa: CASSTESGTKQFF
j_gene: TRBJ2-1
v_gene: TRBV5-1
d_gene: NA
abundance: NA

CDR3nt: TGTGCCAGCTCACCGGACGGGGAAGAGACCCAGTACTTC
CDR3aa: CASSPDGEETQYF
j_gene: TRBJ2-5
v_gene: TRBV18
d_gene: NA
abundance: NA

CDR3nt: TGTGCCAGCAGACCCGGGAGCTCCTACGAGCAGTACTTC
CDR3aa: CASRPGSSYEQYF
j_gene: TRBJ2-7
v_gene: TRBV7-2
d_gene: NA
abundance: many

CDR3nt: TGTGCCAGCAGGGACAGGCCCCCTCGGGAGACCCAGTACTTC
CDR3aa: CASRDRPPRETQYF
j_gene: TRBJ2-5
v_gene: TRBV6-6
d_gene: TRBD1
abundance: NA

CDR3nt: TGTGCCAGCAGCGCCCGATCGGGCAATAATTCACCCCTCCACTTT
CDR3aa: CASSARSGNNSPLHF
j_gene: TRBJ1-6
v_gene: TRBV7-2
d_gene: NA
abundance: few

CDR3nt: TGTGCCAGCAGTTTGCAGGGGGTTGAAGAGACCCAGTACTTC
CDR3aa: CASSLQGVEETQYF
j_gene: TRBJ2-5
v_gene: TRBV12-3/TRBV12-4
d_gene: TRBD1
abundance: few

CDR3nt: TGTGCCAGCAGCTTTCGACAGGGGGGAAGTGTAGCAGCTTTCTTT
CDR3aa: CASSFRQGGSVAAFF
j_gene: TRBJ1-1
v_gene: TRBV5-4
d_gene: TRBD1
abundance: NA

CDR3nt: TGTGCCAGCAGCTTGACTAGCGGGTGGTTGAATGAGCAGTTCTTC
CDR3aa: CASSLTSGWLNEQFF
j_gene: TRBJ2-1
v_gene: TRBV9
d_gene: TRBD2
abundance: few

CDR3nt: TGTGCCAGTAGTCCACCGGGGACATCCTCGGGACGCTACACCTTC
CDR3aa: CASSPPGTSSGRYTF
j_gene: TRBJ1-2
v_gene: TRBV19
d_gene: NA
abundance: few

CDR3nt: TGCGCCAGCAGCCAAGAAGAAGGCGTCAATCAGCCCCAGCATTTT
CDR3aa: CASSQEEGVNQPQHF
j_gene: TRBJ1-5
v_gene: TRBV4-3
d_gene: NA
abundance: few

CDR3nt: TGTGCCAGCAGTTACTCCATTCCGCGGGGCACTGAAGCTTTCTTT
CDR3aa: CASSYSIPRGTEAFF
j_gene: TRBJ1-1
v_gene: TRBV6-5
d_gene: NA
abundance: NA

CDR3nt: TGCAGTGCTAGATGGGAGCCGAACACCGGGGAGCTGTTTTTT
CDR3aa: CSARWEPNTGELFF
j_gene: TRBJ2-2
v_gene: TRBV20-1
d_gene: NA
abundance: NA

CDR3nt: TGCGCCAGCAGCGAACAGATGGGGATCCAGTACCAAGAGACCCAGTACTTC
CDR3aa: CASSEQMGIQYQETQYF
j_gene: TRBJ2-5
v_gene: TRBV5-1
d_gene: NA
abundance: NA

CDR3nt: TGTGCCATCAATAGCGCGTACCAAGAGACCCAGTACTTC
CDR3aa: CAINSAYQETQYF
j_gene: TRBJ2-5
v_gene: TRBV10-3
d_gene: NA
abundance: many

CDR3nt: TGTGCCAGCAGTTTAGCCCCCTGGAGGGCTTTCTTT
CDR3aa: CASSLAPWRAFF
j_gene: TRBJ1-1
v_gene: TRBV28
d_gene: NA
abundance: many

CDR3nt: TGCAGCGCTGGAGGCTCCCCGACGAATGAGCAGTTCTTC
CDR3aa: CSAGGSPTNEQFF
j_gene: TRBJ2-1
v_gene: TRBV29-1
d_gene: NA
abundance: NA

CDR3nt: TGTGCCAGCAGCCCTCCCGCGACGGGTGAGCAGTTCTTC
CDR3aa: CASSPPATGEQFF
j_gene: TRBJ2-1
v_gene: TRBV3-2
d_gene: NA
abundance: few